This TCR beta chain was identified in a study of OX40 agonist ivuxolimab in advanced cancers. Study-level information: Patients were treated with ivuxolimab, an agonistic anti-OX40 (CD134) antibody.

Patients were excluded for autoimmune disease history or systemic immunosuppression. Of note for this clone: Its antigen remains unknown.

V was pared by 5 bases and J by 2 bases, with 1 base of the junction left unmatched. In germline, CDR1 is SEHNR, CDR2 FQNEAQ (reference sequence). CDR3 size: 14 residues. Profiling relied on immunoSEQ multiplex PCR, and the TCRdb table lists in-frame clones only, not all of them. The sample contains fewer than 75,000 clones, approximately 90% of which appear only once. Findings and caveats of the study: Normalized T-cell clonal expansion was also low in some nonresponders.

The sample in question was CD4+ or CD8+ T cells sorted from blood, obtained in a trial of the OX40 agonist ivuxolimab. This chain joins TRBV7-9 and TRBJ2-7, with 12 bases identical to TRBD2. The receptor's source is an adult with an advanced solid tumor such as melanoma, head and neck, liver or kidney cancer. CDR3 nucleotide sequence: TGTGCCAGCAGCGCTAGCGGGAGGGCCTACGAGCAGTACTTC. It yields the protein CASSASGRAYEQYF.